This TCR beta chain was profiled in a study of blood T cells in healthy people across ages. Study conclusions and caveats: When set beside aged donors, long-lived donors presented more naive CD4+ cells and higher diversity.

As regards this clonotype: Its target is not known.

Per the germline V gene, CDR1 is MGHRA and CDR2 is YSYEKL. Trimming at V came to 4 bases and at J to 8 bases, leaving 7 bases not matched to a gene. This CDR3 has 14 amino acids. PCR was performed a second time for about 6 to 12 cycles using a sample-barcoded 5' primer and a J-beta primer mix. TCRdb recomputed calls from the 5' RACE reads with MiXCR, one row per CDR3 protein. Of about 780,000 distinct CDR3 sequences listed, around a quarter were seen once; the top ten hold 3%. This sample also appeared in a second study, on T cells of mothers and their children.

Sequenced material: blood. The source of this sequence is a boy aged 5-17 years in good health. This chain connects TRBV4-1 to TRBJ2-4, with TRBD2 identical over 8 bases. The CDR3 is CASSLREGRDIQYF. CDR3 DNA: TGCGCCAGCAGCCTCCGGGAGGGGCGTGACATTCAGTACTTC.